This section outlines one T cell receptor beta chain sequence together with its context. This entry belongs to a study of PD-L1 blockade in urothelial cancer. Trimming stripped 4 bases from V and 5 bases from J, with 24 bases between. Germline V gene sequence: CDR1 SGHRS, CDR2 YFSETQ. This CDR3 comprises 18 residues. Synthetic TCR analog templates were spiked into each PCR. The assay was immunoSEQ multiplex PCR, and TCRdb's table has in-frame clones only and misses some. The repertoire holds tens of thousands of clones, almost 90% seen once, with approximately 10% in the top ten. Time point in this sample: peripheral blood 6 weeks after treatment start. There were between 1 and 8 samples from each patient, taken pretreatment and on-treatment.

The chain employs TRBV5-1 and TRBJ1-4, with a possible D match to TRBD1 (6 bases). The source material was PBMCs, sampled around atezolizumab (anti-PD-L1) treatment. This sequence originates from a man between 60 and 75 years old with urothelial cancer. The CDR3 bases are TGCGCCAGCAGCCTGCGGGGGGCCGGTAACACGATAAATGAAAAACTGTTTTTT. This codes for CASSLRGAGNTINEKLFF.